What follows is one T cell receptor beta chain and its context. Its antigen has not been determined. Germline and junction disagree at one end, which may indicate a read error. As encoded in the germline V gene (reference sequence), CDR1 is MNHEY while CDR2 is SMNVEV. The CDR3 numbers 14 residues from cysteine through phenylalanine. Only the CDR3 part of the read is kept: 42 bases, read in frame from the first base. CD8 naive samples were CD45RO-negative cells positively selected for CCR7, giving a CD45RA+CCR7+ population that excluded TemRA cells. Donors were healthy HIV-negative adults with no recently reported acute infections or vaccinations. Every donor was a Caucasian adult living in Nashville, Tennessee, USA. Blood was collected by leukapheresis, and PBMCs were isolated by Ficoll-Histopaque density gradient centrifugation and then cryopreserved in liquid nitrogen vapor phase. Analytical flow cytometry was used to check the purity and quantity of every magnetically sorted T cell population. From each sorted fraction, genomic DNA was isolated and quantified by UV absorbance on a Nanodrop 2000c.

Using the deep immunoSEQ assay, multiplex PCR amplified TCR CDR3 regions from genomic DNA. Extracted genomic DNA from each cell subset was distributed evenly across all wells of several immunoSEQ 96-well plates, and each plate was treated as a replicate. For sorted subsets, around 200 ng genomic DNA, equal to 30,000 or so T cell genomes, was loaded into each replicate PCR. Purified libraries were quantified with a Qubit 3.0 fluorometer, sized on a Bioanalyzer 2100, and re-quantified with the KAPA Library Quantification kit. Every immunoSEQ 96-well plate was sequenced on a separate single-read 150-cycle Illumina NextSeq 550 flow cell. The published analysis was carried out like this. The immunoSEQ output contained only junctional sequences without quality scores, so filtering could not match that applied to full-length reads. To assign V/J genes and CDR3, sequences were annotated using PyIR, a Python wrapper for IgBLAST v1.9, with IMGT germline references. Reads with weak V/J assignments (E-value above 1e-6), missing CDR3, stop codons, out-of-frame junctions, or ambiguous translated residues were removed. V3J clonotypes were defined as sequences sharing the same inferred V gene, J gene, and CDR3 amino acid sequence. The percentage overlap between two repertoires was calculated by dividing the number of shared unique clonotypes by the size of the smaller repertoire. Three approaches were used to assess repertoire richness: RTK rarefaction, the Chao1 estimator, and Recon v2.1 estimates of unobserved clonotypes. Generation probabilities were computed with OLGA for all TCRbeta clonotypes obtained by the gDNA method from four donors. As stored in TCRdb, this immuneACCESS dataset retains in-frame rearrangements with V and J assigned. A fraction of the clones does not appear; measured against another copy, unresolved V genes explain less than half of the discrepancy, and the remainder lacks a known reason. The DNA gave D and trimming, while V, J and clone size come from that table. The sample table holds roughly 890,000 clones, of which 80% to 95% were seen once. The ten largest clonotypes hold less than 25% of the sample.

The sample belongs to a study of shared clonotypes between healthy human individuals (dated by TCRdb to the early 2020s). With respect to the entire study: Three men and two women, aged 18 to 49 years, made up the cohort. Each donor's leukapheresis produced roughly between roughly 0.9 and 9 billion PBMCs. To increase sequencing depth and limit assay-specific biases, different laboratories used diverse techniques to prepare libraries and sequence TCR repertoires. The study deeply sequenced blood TCR repertoires of 5 or 6 healthy adults to estimate repertoire size and the extent of clonotype sharing between individuals. For each donor, CD4 naive and CD4 memory were each given three plates, CD8 naive was given two plates, and CD8 memory was given one plate.

Overall study outcomes, separate from this receptor: Pairwise subsampling indicated that sequencing depth was expected to affect the degree of clonotype sharing among donors. About 5% of naive CD4, 3.5% of naive CD8, approximately 2.2% of memory CD4, and roughly 0.4% of memory CD8 clonotypes were shared across several donors. Naive subsets generally had larger estimated clonotype richness than memory subsets did. Rarefaction of sorted-subset datasets indicated incomplete sequencing despite the large sequencing depth. Compared with non-shared clonotypes, clonotypes shared by all four sorted-subset donors had higher generation probabilities. Because the study included a small number of donors, the genetic and exposure-history diversity represented was limited. Sampling was limited to blood, and TCR repertoires in tissue likely differ from TCR repertoires in blood.

The sequenced sample consisted of naive CD8+ T cells sorted from blood. Explained via the paper, the cell subset or site label denotes: CD45RA+CCR7+. The rearrangement combines TRBV27 with TRBJ2-2; no confident D gene assignment can be made. The receptor comes from a man aged 25 to 45 in good health. The nucleotide sequence reads as follows: TGTGCCAGCAGTTTTGCTAGAAGCACCCGGGAGCTGTTTTTT. It specifies CASSFARSTRELFF.